The 10 T cell receptor beta chains in this list originate from one sample, sequenced in a study of vaccination effects on CD4 cells after COVID-19 (dated by TCRdb to 2021 to 2024). The library was obtained by the immunoSEQ multiplex PCR assay. Drawn from immuneACCESS, this table holds only the in-frame rearrangements with V and J called that TCRdb kept. Clones are partly lost; checked studies trace under half to an unresolved V gene and leave the rest unexplained. For this sample the table gives 20,000 to 25,000 clones, of which 60% to 80% were detected only once. Around 10% of the sample goes to the ten largest clones. In the ViraFEST assay, PBMC were stimulated with viral peptide pools, and antigen-specific CD4+ T cell clonotypes were then identified by expansion using TCR sequencing. After approximately eleven days of culture, CD4+ T cells were isolated with the EasySep CD4+ T cell isolation kit. The absence of prior SARS-CoV-2 infection in healthy vaccine recipients was confirmed by negative nucleocapsid antibodies before and after vaccination.

These TCRs are of unknown antigen specificity. Specimen: CD4+ T cells from PBMCs cultured with HCoV-NL63 spike peptides, collected before COVID-19 vaccination. The intended sense of this specimen's cell subset or site label: HCoV-NL63 spike overlapping peptide pool stimulation. Receptors were obtained from a human donor who received a COVID-19 vaccine.

By sample share, this clone is medium-sized. This rearrangement joins TRBV3-1 (or the pseudogene TRBV3-2) to TRBJ2-1; perhaps TRBD2 as D (5 bases). The germline V gene has CDR1 LGHDT and CDR2 YNNKEL (reference sequence). Trimming removed 4 bases from V and 6 bases from J, with 19 bases in between. The CDR3 runs 16 residues. CDR3 sequence reads: CASSRSDSALANEQFF. The CDR3 bases are TGTGCCAGCAGCCGATCGGACTCCGCTTTGGCCAATGAGCAGTTCTTC.

The V gene is TRBV7-9, the J gene TRBJ1-1; D gene unclear. The V gene's germline CDR1 is SEHNR and CDR2 FQNEAQ (reference sequence). Trimming cost V 3 bases and J 3 bases, with 11 bases left between them. CDR3 length: 14 residues. The CDR3 bases are TGTGCCAGCAGCTTCAGTCCGCAGTACACTGAAGCTTTCTTT. As protein: CASSFSPQYTEAFF.

V is TRBV4-2 and J is TRBJ2-7; TRBD2 matches 7 bases. V was clipped by 0 bases and J by 1 base; unmatched bases: 9. The germline V gene has CDR1 LGHNA and CDR2 YNFKEQ. CDR3 length: 17 amino acids. The CDR3 here is CASSQDLGGGLSYEQYF. The DNA for the CDR3 is TGTGCCAGCAGCCAAGACTTAGGCGGGGGATTATCCTACGAGCAGTACTTC.

The chain has TRBV19 and TRBJ1-5; D gene ambiguous. The germline V gene has CDR1 LNHDA and CDR2 SQIVND (reference sequence). There are 16 residues in the CDR3. V lost 4 bases to trimming and J lost 4 bases, with 17 bases between them. The CDR3 sequence: CASSNPGNKINQPQHF. In DNA, the CDR3 is TGTGCCAGTAGTAACCCTGGGAACAAAATTAATCAGCCCCAGCATTTT.

The rearrangement joins TRBV6-5 to TRBJ2-1, with TRBD1 as a possible D gene (6 bases). Germline V lookup: CDR1 MNHEY, CDR2 SVGAGI. Trimming pared 8 bases from V and 2 bases from J, leaving 13 bases between. The CDR3 spans 14 residues. In DNA form, the CDR3 reads TGTGCCAGCGCCCCCCGGACAGCCTACAATGAGCAGTTCTTC. Its translation: CASAPRTAYNEQFF.

This clone appeared a few times. This chain joins TRBV5-1 and TRBJ2-7; D possibly corresponds to TRBD2 (5 bases). Germline-derived CDR1 and CDR2 are SGHRS and YFSETQ. The CDR3 runs 12 residues. V shed 0 bases and J shed 6 bases, with 7 bases lying between them. CDR3 in amino acids: CASSLASSEQYF. Here the CDR3 DNA reads TGCGCCAGCAGCTTGGCTAGCAGCGAGCAGTACTTC.

In its sample, this clone was seen a few times. The chain uses TRBV6-5 and TRBJ1-2; D uncertain. Germline V gene data show CDR1 as MNHEY and CDR2 as SVGAGI. CDR3 length equals 14 residues. Between the trimmed V and J ends, which lost 6 bases and 1 base, there was a span of 12 bases. CDR3 protein: CASRGSANNYGYTF. The DNA of the CDR3 is TGTGCCAGCAGGGGATCCGCCAATAACTATGGCTACACCTTC.

The chain couples TRBV28 to TRBJ1-4; a possible D gene is TRBD1 (6 bases). The CDR3 spans 18 residues. The germline V gene encodes CDR1 MDHEN and CDR2 SYDVKM. Trimming stripped 3 bases from V and 4 bases from J, with 21 bases between. CDR3 in DNA: TGTGCCAGCAGTTTTAGTCAGGGGCTGGGCAGTTTTAATGAAAAACTGTTTTTT. It translates to CASSFSQGLGSFNEKLFF.

This clone appeared once. The chain links TRBV21-1 to TRBJ1-3; the tabulated D call, TRBD1, remains unverified against the DNA. TRBV21-1 is listed as a pseudogene. The CDR3 extends over 14 amino acids. CDR3 in amino acids: CASTGQGPGNTIYF. For the CDR3, the DNA is TGTGCCAGCACCGGACAGGGTCCTGGAAACACCATATATTTT.

This clone has just a few counts. The gene calls are TRBV18 and TRBJ2-5; 13 bases fit TRBD2. The germline gives CDR1 KGHSH, CDR2 LQKENI. The CDR3 consists of 16 residues. The V and J ends lost 4 bases and 4 bases, in that order; junction bases with no gene match: 6. The CDR3 here is CASSQTGTSGTETQYF. The CDR3 DNA reads TGTGCCAGCTCACAAACCGGGACTAGCGGGACAGAGACCCAGTACTTC. The full variable domain, with the rest looked up from reference TRBV18 and TRBJ2-5, is NAGVMQNPRHLVRRRGQEARLRCSPMKGHSHVYWYRQLPEEGLKFMVYLQKENIIDESGMPKERFSAEFPKEGPSILRIQQVVRGDSAAYFCASSQTGTSGTETQYFGPGTRLLVL.